The clone carrying this TCR beta chain was counted many times. Its antigen is undetermined. Germline CDR1 SGHKS, CDR2 YYEKEE (reference sequence). Trimming left V 4 bases short and J 1 base short, with 9 bases between. The CDR3 spans 13 residues. TCRdb reanalyzed the PCR reads with MiXCR. Of around 37,000 clones listed, roughly 24% were seen once; the top ten hold 13% to 15%. Patients were all untreated before their thyroid surgery. The data derive from a study of metastatic and nonmetastatic thyroid tumors. At the level of the study: Across peripheral blood and tumor or nodule tissue samples taken from malignant and benign thyroid patients, the repertoires were compared with one another.

Study-level points and caveats: When malignant thyroid tumors were compared with benign nodules, TCR beta diversity was reportedly significantly higher in the malignant tumors. This held in both blood and tumor samples.

This receptor was obtained from a female donor with papillary thyroid cancer or a benign thyroid nodule (not recorded which). Some clones in this sample may be carry-over from other donors' samples. The sequencing input was tumor tissue. The J gene is TRBJ2-7, the V gene TRBV5-5; D remains unclear. CDR3 in amino acids: CASSQTDSYEQYF. The CDR3 nucleotides read TGTGCCAGCAGCCAGACGGATTCCTACGAGCAGTACTTC.